This T cell receptor beta chain comes out of a study of cytomegalovirus exposure and HLA in healthy donors. The study's findings and limits: Association of a missense DCLRE1C variant with TCR beta V- and J-gene trimming was reported in a later analysis. The classifier reportedly diagnosed cytomegalovirus status with high specificity and sensitivity.

To note about this clone: Its target is unknown.

The CDR3 consists of 19 residues. Germline V gene sequence: CDR1 LGHNT, CDR2 FRNRAP. V dropped 0 bases and J dropped 4; count of bases not matched to a gene: 15. PCR used 60 Vbeta primers and 13 Jbeta primers. TCRdb keeps only in-frame clones here, not all; method: immunoSEQ multiplex PCR. The table shows about 150,000 clones, with 80% occurring only once. This receptor was obtained from a man younger than 40 in good health and CMV-seropositive. The material sequenced was PBMCs. The chain links TRBV12-5 to TRBJ2-3; TRBD1 matches 8 bases. The CDR3 spells CASGLVRGGQGVFADTQYF. In DNA, the CDR3 is TGTGCTAGTGGTTTGGTACGGGGTGGACAGGGTGTTTTCGCAGATACGCAGTATTTT.